This record concerns one TCR beta chain sequence. Its antigen is currently unknown. The entry originates in a study of T-cell memory formation after mild COVID-19. Study-wide points: Shrinking CD4+ clones were chiefly CM and EM; CD8+ ones were chiefly EMRA.

TCRdb processed the 5' RACE reads anew with MiXCR; each CDR3 protein has one entry. Here the sample spans tens of thousands of distinct CDR3 sequences, 16% being singletons. With 4 bases removed from V and 5 bases from J, the gap between germline ends came to 19 bases. The CDR3 has 15 amino acids. Looked up from germline, CDR1 is SGHRS and CDR2 is YFSETQ. This TCR derives from an adult woman who had mild COVID-19 (a few samples of this study predate the infection). Cell type and time point are not known. The rearrangement joins TRBV5-1 to TRBJ2-7; D is possibly TRBD1 (6 bases). The sequenced sample was PBMCs or a T cell subset sorted from them (not recorded which). The CDR3, as DNA: TGCGCCAGCAGCATCGCCCCAGGGGAAGTCAACGAGCAGTACTTC. It translates to CASSIAPGEVNEQYF. Complete variable domain (other parts from reference TRBV5-1 and TRBJ2-7): KAGVTQTPRYLIKTRGQQVTLSCSPISGHRSVSWYQQTPGQGLQFLFEYFSETQRNKGNFPGRFSGRQFSNSRSEMNVSTLELGDSALYLCASSIAPGEVNEQYFGPGTRLTVT.